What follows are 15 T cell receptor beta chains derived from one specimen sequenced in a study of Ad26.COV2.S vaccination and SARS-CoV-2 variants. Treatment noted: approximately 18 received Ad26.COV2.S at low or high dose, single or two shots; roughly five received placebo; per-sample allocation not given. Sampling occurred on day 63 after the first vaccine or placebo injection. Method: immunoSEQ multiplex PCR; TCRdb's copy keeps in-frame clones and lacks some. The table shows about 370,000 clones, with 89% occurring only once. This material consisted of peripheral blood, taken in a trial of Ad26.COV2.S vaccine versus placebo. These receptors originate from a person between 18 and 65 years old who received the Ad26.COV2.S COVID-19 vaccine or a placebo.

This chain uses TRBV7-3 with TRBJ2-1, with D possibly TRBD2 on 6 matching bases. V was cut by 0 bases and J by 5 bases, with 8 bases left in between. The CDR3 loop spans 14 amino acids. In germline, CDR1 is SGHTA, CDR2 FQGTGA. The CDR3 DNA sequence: TGTGCCAGCAGCTTAACGGGACTGAACAATGAGCAGTTCTTC. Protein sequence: CASSLTGLNNEQFF.

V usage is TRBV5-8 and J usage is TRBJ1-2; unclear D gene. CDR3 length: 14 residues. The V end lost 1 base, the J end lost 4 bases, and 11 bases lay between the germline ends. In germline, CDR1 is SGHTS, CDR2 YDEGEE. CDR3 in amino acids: CASSLTIGPYGYTF. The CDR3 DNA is TGTGCCAGCAGCTTGACGATAGGGCCCTATGGCTACACCTTC.

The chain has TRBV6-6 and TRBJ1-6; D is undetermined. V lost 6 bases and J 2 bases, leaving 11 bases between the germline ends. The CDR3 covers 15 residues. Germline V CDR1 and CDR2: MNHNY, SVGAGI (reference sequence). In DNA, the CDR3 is TGTGCCAGCAGGGGAGACACTACCTATAATTCACCCCTCCACTTT. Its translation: CASRGDTTYNSPLHF.

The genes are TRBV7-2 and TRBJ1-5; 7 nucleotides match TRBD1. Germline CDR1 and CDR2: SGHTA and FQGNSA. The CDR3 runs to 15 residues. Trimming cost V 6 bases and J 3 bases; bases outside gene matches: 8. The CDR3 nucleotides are TGTGCCAGCAGTTCAGCCGGGACAGCCAATCAGCCCCAGCATTTT. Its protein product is CASSSAGTANQPQHF.

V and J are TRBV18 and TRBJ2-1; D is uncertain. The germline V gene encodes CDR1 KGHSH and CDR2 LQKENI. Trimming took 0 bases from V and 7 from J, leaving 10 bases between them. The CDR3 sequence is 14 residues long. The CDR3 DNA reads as TGTGCCAGCTCACCACCTATGGGAACTAATGAGCAGTTCTTC. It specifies CASSPPMGTNEQFF.

As DNA, the CDR3 is TGCGCCAGCAGTTACCAGGGGAGGCACACTGAAGCTTTCTTT. Protein product: CASSYQGRHTEAFF. This rearrangement joins TRBV5-1 to TRBJ1-1; TRBD1 is a possible D gene (6 bases). Trimming cost V 5 bases and J 3 bases, with 14 bases left between them. This CDR3 has 14 residues. Germline V lookup: CDR1 SGHRS, CDR2 YFSETQ.

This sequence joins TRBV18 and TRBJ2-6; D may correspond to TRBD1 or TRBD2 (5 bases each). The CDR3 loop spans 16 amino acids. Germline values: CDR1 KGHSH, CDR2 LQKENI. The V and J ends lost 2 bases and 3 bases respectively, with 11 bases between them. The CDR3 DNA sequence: TGTGCCAGCTCACCAACCAGGGCGGGTGGGGCCAACGTCCTGACTTTC. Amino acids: CASSPTRAGGANVLTF. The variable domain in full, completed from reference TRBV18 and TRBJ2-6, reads NAGVMQNPRHLVRRRGQEARLRCSPMKGHSHVYWYRQLPEEGLKFMVYLQKENIIDESGMPKERFSAEFPKEGPSILRIQQVVRGDSAAYFCASSPTRAGGANVLTFGAGSRLTVL.

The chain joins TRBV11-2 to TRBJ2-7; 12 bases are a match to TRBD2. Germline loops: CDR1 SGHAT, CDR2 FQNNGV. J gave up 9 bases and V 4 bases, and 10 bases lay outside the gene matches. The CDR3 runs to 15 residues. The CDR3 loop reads CASSSPTSGRAGQYF. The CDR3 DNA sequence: TGTGCCAGCAGCTCCCCGACTAGCGGGAGAGCCGGGCAGTACTTC.

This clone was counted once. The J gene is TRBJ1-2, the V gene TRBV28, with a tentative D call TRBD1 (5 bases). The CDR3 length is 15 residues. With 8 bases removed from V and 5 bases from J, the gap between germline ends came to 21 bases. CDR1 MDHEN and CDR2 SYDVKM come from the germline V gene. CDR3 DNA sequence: TGTGCCAGCCGCCTGATGGGGGAGGTAACTTATGGCTACACCTTC. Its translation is CASRLMGEVTYGYTF.

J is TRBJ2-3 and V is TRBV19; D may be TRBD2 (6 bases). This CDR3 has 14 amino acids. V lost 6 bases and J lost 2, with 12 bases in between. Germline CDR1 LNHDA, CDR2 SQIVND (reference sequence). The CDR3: CASRLADYTDTQYF. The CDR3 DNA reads TGTGCCAGTAGACTAGCTGACTACACAGATACGCAGTATTTT.

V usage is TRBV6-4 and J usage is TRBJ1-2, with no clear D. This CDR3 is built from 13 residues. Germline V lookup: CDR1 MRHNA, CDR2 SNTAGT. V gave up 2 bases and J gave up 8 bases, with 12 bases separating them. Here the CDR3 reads CASSDGPGMGYTF. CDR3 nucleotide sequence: TGTGCCAGCAGTGACGGTCCGGGGATGGGCTACACCTTC.

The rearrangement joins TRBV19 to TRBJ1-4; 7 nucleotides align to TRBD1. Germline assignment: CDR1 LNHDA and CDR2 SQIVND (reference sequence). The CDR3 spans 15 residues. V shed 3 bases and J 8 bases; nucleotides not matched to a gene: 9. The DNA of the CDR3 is TGTGCCAGTAGTATTGTCGAGGGGGCGCGGGAAAAACTGTTTTTT. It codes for CASSIVEGAREKLFF.

Written as DNA, the CDR3 is TGTGCCAGCAGAGGGACAGATAGCACAGATACGCAGTATTTT. The encoded protein is CASRGTDSTDTQYF. J is TRBJ2-3 and V is TRBV2; 7 bases map to TRBD1. The CDR3 covers 14 residues. V trimming: 6 bases; J trimming: 0 bases; junction bases outside the gene matches: 3. CDR1 is SNHLY and CDR2 is FYNNEI in the germline V gene.

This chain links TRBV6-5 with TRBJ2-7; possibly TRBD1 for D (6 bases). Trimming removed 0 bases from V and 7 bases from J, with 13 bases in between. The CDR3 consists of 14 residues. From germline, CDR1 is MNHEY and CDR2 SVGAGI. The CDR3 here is CASSYSNRAWEQYF. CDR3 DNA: TGTGCCAGCAGTTACTCGAACAGGGCGTGGGAGCAGTACTTC.

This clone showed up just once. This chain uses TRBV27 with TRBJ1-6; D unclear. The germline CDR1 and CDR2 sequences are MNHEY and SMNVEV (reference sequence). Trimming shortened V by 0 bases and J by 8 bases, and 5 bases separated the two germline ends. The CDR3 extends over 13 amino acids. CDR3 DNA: TGTGCCAGCAGTTTATCGTCCTATTCACCCCTCCACTTT. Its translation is CASSLSSYSPLHF.